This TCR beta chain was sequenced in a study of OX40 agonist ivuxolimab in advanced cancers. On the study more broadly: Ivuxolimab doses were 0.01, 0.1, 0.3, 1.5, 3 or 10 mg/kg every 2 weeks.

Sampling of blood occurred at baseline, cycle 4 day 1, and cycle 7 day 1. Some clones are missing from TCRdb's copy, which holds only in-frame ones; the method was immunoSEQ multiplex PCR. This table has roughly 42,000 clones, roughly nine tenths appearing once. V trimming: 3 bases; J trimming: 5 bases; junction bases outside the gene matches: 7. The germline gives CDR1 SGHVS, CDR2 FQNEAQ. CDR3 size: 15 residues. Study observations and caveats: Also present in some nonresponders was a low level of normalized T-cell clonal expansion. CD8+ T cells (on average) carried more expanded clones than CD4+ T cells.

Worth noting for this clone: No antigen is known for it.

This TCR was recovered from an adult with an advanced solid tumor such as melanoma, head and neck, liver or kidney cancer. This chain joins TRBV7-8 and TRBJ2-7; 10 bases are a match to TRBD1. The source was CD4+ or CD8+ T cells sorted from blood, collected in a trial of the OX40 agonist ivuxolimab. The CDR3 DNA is TGTGCCAGCAGCTTTAAGGGGACAGGGGAAGACGAGCAGTACTTC. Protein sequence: CASSFKGTGEDEQYF.